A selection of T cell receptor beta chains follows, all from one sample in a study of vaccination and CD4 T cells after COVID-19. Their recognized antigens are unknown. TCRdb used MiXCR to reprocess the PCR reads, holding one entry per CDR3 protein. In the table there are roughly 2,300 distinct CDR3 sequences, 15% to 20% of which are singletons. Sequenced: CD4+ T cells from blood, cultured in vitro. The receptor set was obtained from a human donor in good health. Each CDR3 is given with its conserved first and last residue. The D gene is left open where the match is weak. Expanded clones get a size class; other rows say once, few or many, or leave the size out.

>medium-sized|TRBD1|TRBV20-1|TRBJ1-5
CSASGTGSQPQHF
TGCAGTGCGTCCGGGACAGGGAGTCAGCCCCAGCATTTT
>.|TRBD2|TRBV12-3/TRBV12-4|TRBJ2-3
CASSFSLAGGGPPTDTQYF
TGTGCCAGCAGTTTTAGTCTAGCGGGGGGGGGGCCCCCCACAGATACGCAGTATTTT
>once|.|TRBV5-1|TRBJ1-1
CASSLQGLLIGTEAFF
TGCGCCAGCAGCTTACAGGGACTTTTGATCGGAACTGAAGCTTTCTTT
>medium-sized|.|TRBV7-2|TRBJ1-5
CASRAGFNQPQHF
TGTGCCAGCAGGGCGGGGTTCAATCAGCCCCAGCATTTT
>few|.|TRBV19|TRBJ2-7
CASSSRQSSSYEQYF
TGTGCCAGTAGTAGTCGACAGAGTAGCTCCTACGAGCAGTACTTC
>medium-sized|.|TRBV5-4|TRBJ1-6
CASSAGLANSPLHF
TGTGCCAGCAGCGCCGGGCTGGCCAACTCACCCCTCCACTTT
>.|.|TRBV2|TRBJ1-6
CASSELVGSDSPLHF
TGTGCCAGCAGTGAACTCGTGGGTTCGGATTCACCCCTCCACTTT
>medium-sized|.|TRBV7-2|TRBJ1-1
CASSPGVRQEAFF
TGTGCCAGCAGCCCGGGGGTGCGGCAGGAAGCTTTCTTT
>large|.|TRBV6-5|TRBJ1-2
CASSYSEEFYGYTF
TGTGCCAGCAGTTACTCGGAGGAATTCTATGGCTACACCTTC
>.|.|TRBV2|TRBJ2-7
CASRDYYEQYF
TGTGCCAGCAGGGACTACTACGAGCAGTACTTC
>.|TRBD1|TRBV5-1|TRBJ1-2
CASSLTQGDYGYTF
TGCGCCAGCAGCCTGACCCAGGGGGACTATGGCTACACCTTC
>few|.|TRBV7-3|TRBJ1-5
CASRRGNQPQHF
TGTGCCAGCCGAAGGGGAAATCAGCCCCAGCATTTT
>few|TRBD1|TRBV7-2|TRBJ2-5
CASSPPGGAQTQYF
TGTGCCAGCAGCCCCCCAGGGGGCGCACAGACCCAGTACTTC
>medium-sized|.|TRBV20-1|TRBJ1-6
CSARYAVEYNSPLHF
TGCAGTGCTAGGTACGCTGTGGAGTATAATTCACCCCTCCACTTT
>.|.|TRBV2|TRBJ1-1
CASRRPGRMNTEAFF
TGTGCCAGCAGGCGGCCGGGACGGATGAACACTGAAGCTTTCTTT